The 5 T cell receptor beta chains below all came from one sample that was sequenced in a study of memory CD4+ T cells and cytomegalovirus serostatus. The sort gate was single viable CD3+CD4+CD8-CD45RO+ cells for memory CD4+ T cells. Assay: immunoSEQ multiplex PCR; the TCRdb copy retains only in-frame clones and omits some. The repertoire consists of 28,000 or so clones, with around 76% occurring once and the leading ten covering 1.1%. The source material was memory CD4+ T cells from blood. These receptors came from an adult in good health and CMV-seronegative.

This clone was counted between two and nine times. This chain uses TRBV19 with TRBJ2-2, with D perhaps TRBD1 or TRBD2 (5 bases each). Germline V CDR1 and CDR2: LNHDA, SQIVND (reference sequence). This CDR3 is 14 amino acids long. The V end was cut by 3 bases, the J end by 3 bases, with 8 bases between. CDR3 sequence: CASSMRGYTGELFF. The CDR3 DNA sequence: TGTGCCAGTAGTATGAGGGGATACACCGGGGAGCTGTTTTTT. Drawing the rest from reference TRBV19 and TRBJ2-2, the complete variable domain is DGGITQSPKYLFRKEGQNVTLSCEQNLNHDAMYWYRQDPGQGLRLIYYSQIVNDFQKGDIAEGYSVSREKKESFPLTVTSAQKNPTAFYLCASSMRGYTGELFFGEGSRLTVL.

A word on this clone: The same CDR3 is also encoded by other DNA sequences in this sample. The CDR3 sequence: CASSLGAGGLNEQFF. In nucleotides, the CDR3 is TGTGCCAGCAGCTTGGGAGCGGGGGGGCTTAATGAGCAGTTCTTC. The V call is TRBV5-6, the J call TRBJ2-1; 10 positions agree with TRBD2. V trimming: 0 bases; J trimming: 7 bases; junction bases outside the gene matches: 4. This CDR3 contains 15 residues. The germline CDR1 and CDR2 sequences are SGHDT and YYEEEE.

The chain links TRBV10-3 to TRBJ2-7; the D is unclear. This CDR3 has 14 residues. V was trimmed by 2 bases and J by 0 bases, leaving 8 bases between them. In germline, CDR1 is ENHRY, CDR2 SYGVKD. The CDR3 region has the DNA TGTGCCATCAGTGAGATTCCGCGCTCCTACGAGCAGTACTTC. The encoded protein is CAISEIPRSYEQYF.

The chain couples TRBV7-2 to TRBJ1-1, with D unresolved. Germline values: CDR1 SGHTA, CDR2 FQGNSA. V was pared by 3 bases and J by 4 bases, with 9 bases between. CDR3 size: 13 residues. CDR3 in DNA: TGTGCCAGCAGCTTTGGGGTTTCCACTGAAGCTTTCTTT. This codes for CASSFGVSTEAFF.

The chain uses TRBV29-1 and TRBJ1-3, with unresolved D. This CDR3 comprises 13 residues. CDR1 is SQVTM and CDR2 is ANQGSEA in the germline V gene. V lost 4 bases and J lost 0, with 7 bases in between. The CDR3 protein is CSVAYNSGNTIYF. For the CDR3, the DNA is TGCAGCGTTGCTTATAACTCTGGAAACACCATATATTTT.